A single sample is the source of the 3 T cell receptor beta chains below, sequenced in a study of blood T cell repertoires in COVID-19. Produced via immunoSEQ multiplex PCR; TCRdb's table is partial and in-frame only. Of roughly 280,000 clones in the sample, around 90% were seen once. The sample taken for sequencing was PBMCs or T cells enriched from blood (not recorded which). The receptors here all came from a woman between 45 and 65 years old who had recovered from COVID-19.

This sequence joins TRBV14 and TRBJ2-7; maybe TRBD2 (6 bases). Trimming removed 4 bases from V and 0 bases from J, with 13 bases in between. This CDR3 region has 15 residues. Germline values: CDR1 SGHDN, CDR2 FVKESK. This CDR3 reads CASSLGGTVSYEQYF. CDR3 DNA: TGTGCCAGCAGCCTTGGGGGGACGGTCTCCTACGAGCAGTACTTC.

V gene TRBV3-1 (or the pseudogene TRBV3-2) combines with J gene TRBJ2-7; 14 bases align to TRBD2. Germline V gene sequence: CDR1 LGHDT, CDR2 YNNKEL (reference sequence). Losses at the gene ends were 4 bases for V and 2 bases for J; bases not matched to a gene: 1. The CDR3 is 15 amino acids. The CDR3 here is CASSPGLAGAYEQYF. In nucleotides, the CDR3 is TGTGCCAGCAGCCCGGGACTAGCGGGAGCCTACGAGCAGTACTTC.

DNA for the CDR3: TGTGCCTGCAACAGGGGTGAAGCTTTCTTT. Protein product: CACNRGEAFF. This chain connects TRBV30 to TRBJ1-1; 7 positions match TRBD1. Germline assignment: CDR1 GTSNPN and CDR2 SVGIG (reference sequence). The CDR3 runs to 10 residues. Trimming cost V 6 bases and J 7 bases; bases outside gene matches: 2.